The TCR beta chain described here comes from a study of T cell responses to AZD1222 COVID-19 vaccine. Overall study findings and caveats: Samples come after the peak T cell response, not at day 14. The study reported that nearly half of spike-specific TCRs target unmutated variant regions.

Clones were read by immunoSEQ multiplex PCR, and TCRdb kept only the in-frame ones, dropping some. Among about 160,000 clones listed, roughly 94% were seen once. The CDR3 consists of 12 residues. The V segment lost 8 bases and the J segment 6 bases; nucleotides outside the gene matches: 5. CDR1 ENHRY and CDR2 SYGVKD come from the germline V gene. In regard to this clone: What it binds is unknown.

The receptor was isolated from an adult who received the AZD1222 COVID-19 vaccine. Here the sequenced sample was peripheral blood, taken 28 days after the second AZD1222 dose. V usage is TRBV10-3 and J usage is TRBJ2-3, with 7 bases fitting TRBD1. The CDR3 nucleotides are TGTGCCATCTCGACAGGGTTGGATACGCAGTATTTT. This encodes CAISTGLDTQYF.